Following are 21 T cell receptor beta chains from one sample sequenced in a study. Via MiXCR, TCRdb re-called the RT-PCR reads, giving one row per CDR3 protein. The data show about 680,000 distinct CDR3 sequences, 14% seen once. The sequencing sample was made of memory CD4+ T cells from blood. These receptors were taken from a female donor in good health, serving as a healthy control.

The genes are TRBV6-2 or TRBV6-3 and TRBJ2-7, with TRBD1 as a possible D gene (6 bases). V lost 6 bases and J 0 bases, leaving 18 bases between the germline ends. The CDR3 runs 16 residues. The germline CDR1 and CDR2 sequences are MNHEY and SVGEGT. Written as DNA, the CDR3 is TGTGCCAGCAGCTCCCCAGGGGCCTCCCTCTCCTACGAGCAGTACTTC. Translation: CASSSPGASLSYEQYF.

V is TRBV18 and J is TRBJ2-3; perhaps TRBD2 as D (5 bases). V was clipped by 4 bases and J by 0 bases, with 14 bases between them. The germline gives CDR1 KGHSH, CDR2 LQKENI. This CDR3 comprises 16 residues. CDR3 DNA: TGTGCCAGCTCACTATCTTTTCGGACTAGCACAGATACGCAGTATTTT. This translates into CASSLSFRTSTDTQYF.

This clonotype was detected a few times. This chain uses TRBV7-2 with TRBJ1-5, with 10 bases identical to TRBD1. With 5 bases clipped from V and 6 bases from J, the junction kept 7 bases outside the gene matches. Germline V gene lookup returns CDR1 SGHTA and CDR2 FQGNSA. This CDR3 region has 15 residues. The CDR3 here is CASSPGQGGFQPQHF. The CDR3 region has the DNA TGTGCCAGCAGCCCCGGACAGGGGGGTTTTCAGCCCCAGCATTTT.

The gene calls are TRBV6-2 or TRBV6-3 and TRBJ1-5; TRBD1 matches at 8 bases. The trim removed 7 bases at V and 2 bases at J, leaving 7 bases unmatched. The CDR3 length is 15 residues. From germline, CDR1 is MNHEY and CDR2 SVGEGT. The CDR3 DNA reads as TGTGCCAGCACGGGCAGGGGGCTTGGCAATCAGCCCCAGCATTTT. This encodes CASTGRGLGNQPQHF.

This clonotype was seen ten or more times. The rearrangement joins TRBV5-1 to TRBJ2-3; tentatively, D is TRBD2 (5 bases). The V and J ends lost 0 bases and 9 bases respectively, with 11 bases between them. The CDR3 loop spans 13 amino acids. CDR1 SGHRS and CDR2 YFSETQ come from the germline V gene. The CDR3 nucleotides read TGCGCCAGCAGCTTGGATATCGCGGGCACGCAGTATTTT. Its translation: CASSLDIAGTQYF.

The rearrangement joins TRBV28 to TRBJ2-3; D not certain. Trimming shortened V by 4 bases and J by 8 bases, and 10 bases separated the two germline ends. The CDR3 has 12 residues. Germline V CDR1 and CDR2: MDHEN, SYDVKM. This CDR3 reads CASSSARGTQYF. In DNA form, the CDR3 reads TGTGCCAGCAGTTCGGCTAGAGGTACGCAGTATTTT. Full variable domain (remainder filled in from reference TRBV28 and TRBJ2-3): DVKVTQSSRYLVKRTGEKVFLECVQDMDHENMFWYRQDPGLGLRLIYFSYDVKMKEKGDIPEGYSVSREKKERFSLILESASTNQTSMYLCASSSARGTQYFGPGTRLTVL.

This clonotype has at least ten counts. The V gene is TRBV18, the J gene TRBJ1-3; 8 nucleotides line up with TRBD1. The CDR3 runs 16 residues. Germline assignment: CDR1 KGHSH and CDR2 LQKENI. V gave up 4 bases and J gave up 4 bases; unmatched junction bases: 9. The CDR3 protein is CASSQLQGDLGNTIYF. DNA of the CDR3: TGTGCCAGCTCACAACTACAGGGGGACCTCGGAAACACCATATATTTT.

This clonotype was picked up many times. This chain links TRBV7-3 with TRBJ2-1; D call uncertain. The CDR3 sequence is 13 residues long. The germline V gene encodes CDR1 SGHTA and CDR2 FQGTGA. Trimming took 8 bases from V and 5 from J, leaving 13 bases between them. This chain's CDR3 is CASSSDWDNEQFF. In nucleotides, the CDR3 is TGTGCCAGCTCTTCCGATTGGGACAATGAGCAGTTCTTC.

This clonotype has ten or more counts. The CDR3 DNA sequence: TGCGCCAGCAGCTTGGTCCCTGTCTCTAGCGGGATGAACGAGCAGTACTTC. This translates into CASSLVPVSSGMNEQYF. V is TRBV5-1 and J is TRBJ2-7; TRBD2 aligns across 9 bases. CDR1 and CDR2 (germline): SGHRS, YFSETQ. V lost 0 bases and J lost 5; bases outside the gene matches: 12. This CDR3 is built from 17 residues.

This clonotype was detected ten times or more. The chain joins TRBV15 to TRBJ2-5, with 9 bases that match TRBD1. With V trimmed by 9 bases and J by 5 bases, 4 bases remained unmatched. Looked up from germline, CDR1 is LNHNV and CDR2 is YYDKDF (reference sequence). The CDR3 sequence is 12 residues long. The CDR3 is CATRDRVETQYF. The CDR3 region has the DNA TGTGCCACGAGGGACAGGGTGGAGACCCAGTACTTC. Full variable domain (missing parts from reference TRBV15 and TRBJ2-5): DAMVIQNPRYQVTQFGKPVTLSCSQTLNHNVMYWYQQKSSQAPKLLFHYYDKDFNNEADTPDNFQSRRPNTSFCFLDIRSPGLGDTAMYLCATRDRVETQYFGPGTRLLVL.

In this sample, this clonotype turned up many times. This chain uses TRBV7-9 with TRBJ2-5; TRBD2 agrees at 13 bases. The CDR3 is 16 residues long. J lost 5 bases, V lost 5 bases, and 8 bases had no gene match. CDR1 SEHNR and CDR2 FQNEAQ come from the germline V gene (reference sequence). The CDR3 DNA sequence: TGTGCCAGCAGCCAAGGACTAGCGGGAGATTATGAGACCCAGTACTTC. Protein: CASSQGLAGDYETQYF.

V and J are TRBV30 and TRBJ1-1; 7 bases match TRBD1. The CDR3 length is 14 residues. Per the germline V gene, CDR1 is GTSNPN and CDR2 is SVGIG (reference sequence). The trim removed 0 bases at V and 6 bases at J, leaving 7 bases unmatched. The chain's CDR3 is CAWSVSYRGAEAFF. For the CDR3, the DNA is TGTGCCTGGAGTGTATCGTACAGGGGTGCTGAAGCTTTCTTT. The whole variable domain, filled in from reference TRBV30 and TRBJ1-1, reads SQTIHQWPATLVQPVGSPLSLECTVEGTSNPNLYWYRQAAGRGLQLLFYSVGIGQISSEVPQNLSASRPQDRQFILSSKKLLLSDSGFYLCAWSVSYRGAEAFFGQGTRLTVV.

There are many counts of this clonotype. CDR3 in amino acids: CASSSFGDSNYEQYF. The CDR3 DNA is TGTGCCAGCAGTTCCTTTGGGGACAGCAACTACGAGCAGTACTTC. This rearrangement joins TRBV6-5 to TRBJ2-7; TRBD1 agrees at 7 bases. J gave up 3 bases and V 4 bases, and 9 bases lay outside the gene matches. In germline, CDR1 is MNHEY, CDR2 SVGAGI. The CDR3 totals 15 residues.

This chain connects TRBV27 to TRBJ2-4, with a possible D match to TRBD2 (6 bases). Germline-derived CDR1 and CDR2 are MNHEY and SMNVEV (reference sequence). The CDR3 contains 18 residues. Between the trimmed V and J ends, which lost 2 bases and 4 bases, there was a span of 21 bases. The CDR3 spells CASSLPPQRDSGKNIQYF. The CDR3, as DNA: TGTGCCAGCAGTTTACCACCCCAGAGGGATAGCGGAAAAAACATTCAGTACTTC.

This clonotype came up a few times. This chain connects TRBV20-1 to TRBJ1-1, with 8 bases identical to TRBD1. The CDR3 runs to 17 residues. Germline CDR1 is DFQATT and CDR2 is SNEGSKA (reference sequence). The J segment lost 2 bases and the V segment lost 2 bases, leaving 13 bases of the junction unmatched. The CDR3 DNA reads TGCAGTGCTAGACATGCTTGGACAGGGCGGGCTAACACTGAAGCTTTCTTT. Protein product: CSARHAWTGRANTEAFF.

To note about this clonotype: A read error may account for a junction end that differs from germline. This chain links TRBV7-2 with TRBJ2-7; a weak D match, TRBD2 (7 bases). The CDR3 has 17 residues. Germline V gene data show CDR1 as SGHTA and CDR2 as FQGNSA. The CDR3 reads CASSQEGPRGAEYEQYF. CDR3 in DNA: TGCGCCAGCAGCCAAGAGGGACCCCGGGGGGCAGAATACGAGCAGTACTTC.

CDR3 in amino acids: CSVGGTVNTDTQYF. The CDR3 DNA follows: TGCAGCGTTGGTGGGACAGTCAACACAGATACGCAGTATTTT. The chain has TRBV29-1 and TRBJ2-3, with 7 bases that match TRBD1. Germline V gene data show CDR1 as SQVTM and CDR2 as ANQGSEA. The V and J ends lost 4 bases and 2 bases, in that order; junction bases with no gene match: 6. This CDR3 spans 14 amino acids.

This clonotype was picked up a small number of times. The rearrangement joins TRBV5-1 to TRBJ2-5, with TRBD1 matching 9 bases. V trimming: 3 bases; J trimming: 1 base; junction bases outside the gene matches: 4. The CDR3 length is 15 residues. Germline V gives CDR1 SGHRS, CDR2 YFSETQ. The CDR3, as DNA: TGCGCCAGCAGCTCCCAGACAGGGGGCCAAGAGACCCAGTACTTC. This encodes CASSSQTGGQETQYF.

This clonotype was counted ten times or more. The CDR3 DNA reads as TGCGCCAGCAGCTCCTTAAGCACAGATACGCAGTATTTT. Translated, it gives CASSSLSTDTQYF. The V and J genes are TRBV5-1 and TRBJ2-3; D is unclear. V lost 3 bases and J lost 0, with 5 bases in between. In germline, CDR1 is SGHRS, CDR2 YFSETQ. CDR3 length: 13 residues.

Note on this clonotype: A much larger clone lies one base from this, so it may be a read error. The chain links TRBV20-1 to TRBJ2-1; the match to TRBD2 covers 16 bases. The CDR3 runs to 17 residues. From germline, CDR1 is DFQATT and CDR2 SNEGSKA (reference sequence). The CDR3, as DNA: TGCAGTACTAGAGGGGGGACTAGCGGGAGGGCAGGGAATGAGCAGTTCTTC. Translation: CSTRGGTSGRAGNEQFF.

This clonotype showed up many times. The chain combines TRBV24-1 with TRBJ2-5; no firm D call. The CDR3 consists of 15 residues. The germline V gene has CDR1 KGHDR and CDR2 SFDVKD. V lost 4 bases and J lost 2, with 13 bases in between. CDR3 sequence reads: CATSDAKKPQETQYF. For the CDR3, the DNA is TGTGCCACCAGTGACGCAAAGAAACCACAAGAGACCCAGTACTTC.